Given below is one TCR beta chain in context. Compared with germline, one end of the junction differs, possibly owing to a read error. These data come from a study of control samples from healthy donors and cancer patients. Using immunoSEQ multiplex PCR, the repertoire was profiled, and TCRdb retains in-frame clones only, with some absent. The sample consists of about 12,000 clones, less than 95% of them appearing once. Germline V lookup: CDR1 SGHRS, CDR2 YFSETQ. The CDR3 extends over 15 amino acids. This clonotype originated in a man between 65 and 85 years old with head and neck cancer. The specimen sequenced was PBMCs. The rearrangement joins TRBV5-1 to TRBJ2-7; 7 nucleotides agree with TRBD1. CDR3 in DNA: TGCGCCAGCAGCAGTAGACAGGGAACTTCCTACGAGCGGTACTTC. Residues: CASSSRQGTSYERYF.